The 11 T cell receptor beta chains below were found in one sample sequenced in a study of vaccination effects on CD4 cells after COVID-19. Before sequencing took place, the ViraFEST assay used viral peptide pools to expand antigen-specific CD4+ T cells. Following 10 days of culture, CD4+ T cells were isolated. Either the BNT162b2 or mRNA-1273 vaccine was given to participants in two doses. Libraries were prepared by immunoSEQ multiplex PCR; TCRdb keeps only in-frame clonotypes and omits some of them. The sample yields around 69,000 clones, around 69% seen once. These receptors lack a known antigen. The material was CD4+ T cells from PBMCs cultured with HCoV-229E spike peptides, obtained after COVID-19 vaccination. These receptor sequences come from a human donor who received a COVID-19 vaccine.

This CDR3 is CASSPITGAENEQFF. The CDR3 region has the DNA TGTGCCAGCTCACCAATTACAGGGGCAGAGAATGAGCAGTTCTTC. The chain links TRBV18 to TRBJ2-1, with 7 bases lining up with TRBD1. The CDR3 runs to 15 residues. V was clipped by 2 bases and J by 7 bases; unmatched bases: 8. The germline CDR1 and CDR2 sequences are KGHSH and LQKENI.

The gene calls are TRBV3-1 (or the pseudogene TRBV3-2) and TRBJ1-6; a possible D gene is TRBD1 (5 bases). Trimming stripped 1 base from V and 5 bases from J, with 6 bases between. The CDR3 is made up of 14 amino acids. Germline-derived CDR1 and CDR2 are LGHDT and YNNKEL (reference sequence). The DNA of the CDR3 is TGTGCCAGCAGCCAAGGACAGAATAATTCACCCCTCCACTTT. Protein sequence: CASSQGQNNSPLHF.

This rearrangement joins TRBV7-2 to TRBJ1-5; weak D call: TRBD1 (6 bases). V was shortened by 1 base and J by 5 bases, with 9 bases between the two germline ends. The germline V gene has CDR1 SGHTA and CDR2 FQGNSA. This CDR3 region has 14 residues. The CDR3 sequence: CASSLDREYQPQHF. DNA of the CDR3: TGTGCCAGCAGCTTAGACAGGGAGTATCAGCCCCAGCATTTT.

The chain is built from TRBV19 and TRBJ2-1; 7 bases match TRBD2. Trimming removed 4 bases from V and 7 bases from J; junction bases left unmatched: 13. The CDR3 is 16 residues long. The germline V gene has CDR1 LNHDA and CDR2 SQIVND (reference sequence). Here the CDR3 DNA reads TGTGCCAGTAGTAACCCGGGACCTGGGAGGGATAATGAGCAGTTCTTC. This translates into CASSNPGPGRDNEQFF.

V usage is TRBV10-3 and J usage is TRBJ2-4; the D gene is possibly TRBD2 (6 bases). V was shortened by 7 bases and J by 1 base, with 17 bases between the two germline ends. The CDR3 extends over 16 amino acids. Germline loops: CDR1 ENHRY, CDR2 SYGVKD. The CDR3 DNA is TGTGCCATCATAAGTAAGAGCGGAGGGGCCAAAAACATTCAGTACTTC. It translates to CAIISKSGGAKNIQYF.

This clone was detected a few times. The chain combines TRBV4-1 with TRBJ2-2, with D tentatively TRBD1 (6 bases). CDR1 is MGHRA and CDR2 is YSYEKL in the germline V gene. CDR3 length equals 14 residues. V lost 4 bases and J lost 10, with 16 bases in between. CDR3 amino acids: CASSRSQGPPELFF. The CDR3 nucleotides read TGCGCCAGCAGCCGAAGTCAGGGGCCGCCGGAGCTGTTTTTT.

This chain joins TRBV6-1 and TRBJ2-7, with D possibly called TRBD1 or TRBD2 (5 bases each). V lost 3 bases and J lost 4, with 19 bases in between. The CDR3 is 16 residues long. Germline V gene lookup returns CDR1 MNHNS and CDR2 SASEGT. DNA for the CDR3: TGTGCCAGCAGTGAGCCTAATTGGGGGACGAGGTACGAGCAGTACGTC. Translated: CASSEPNWGTRYEQYV.

The rearrangement joins TRBV7-3 to TRBJ1-3; D is ambiguous. Germline V gives CDR1 SGHTA, CDR2 FQGTGA. The CDR3 is made up of 14 amino acids. V lost 5 bases to trimming and J lost 2 bases, with 10 bases between them. The CDR3 is CASSPSPTGNTIYF. The DNA for the CDR3 is TGTGCCAGCAGCCCAAGCCCCACTGGAAACACCATATATTTT.

The chain recombines TRBV28 with TRBJ1-2, with D unclear. V lost 8 bases, J lost 4 bases, and 8 bases lay in between. There are 11 residues in the CDR3. Germline CDR1 MDHEN, CDR2 SYDVKM. Here the CDR3 DNA reads TGTGCCAGCGCCTCCGGCTATGGCTACACCTTC. This encodes CASASGYGYTF.

This clone turned up a few times. This chain joins TRBV28 and TRBJ1-5; D is undetermined. The CDR3 contains 14 residues. CDR1 and CDR2 (germline): MDHEN, SYDVKM. V dropped 2 bases and J dropped 11 bases, with 16 bases sitting between them. The CDR3 here is CASSLSRTLVAQHF. CDR3 bases: TGTGCCAGCAGTTTAAGCAGAACTTTGGTGGCCCAGCATTTT.

This clone occurred a few times. The chain employs TRBV19 and TRBJ2-3; D is possibly TRBD1 (5 bases). V lost 3 bases to trimming and J lost 9 bases, with 13 bases between them. The CDR3 spans 13 residues. CDR1 and CDR2 (germline): LNHDA, SQIVND (reference sequence). CDR3 sequence (DNA): TGTGCCAGTAGTATGAATCAGGGCAAGACGCAGTATTTT. Translating it yields CASSMNQGKTQYF.